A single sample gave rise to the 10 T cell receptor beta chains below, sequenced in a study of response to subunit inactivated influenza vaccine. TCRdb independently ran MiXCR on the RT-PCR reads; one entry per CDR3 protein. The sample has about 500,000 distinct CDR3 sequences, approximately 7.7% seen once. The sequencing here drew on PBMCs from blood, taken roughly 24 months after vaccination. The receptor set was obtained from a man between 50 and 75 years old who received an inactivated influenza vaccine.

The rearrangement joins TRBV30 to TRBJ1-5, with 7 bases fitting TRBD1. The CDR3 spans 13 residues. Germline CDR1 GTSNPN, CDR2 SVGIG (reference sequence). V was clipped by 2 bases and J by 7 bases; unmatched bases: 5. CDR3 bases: TGTGCCTGGAGTCACAGGGGTGGCCAGCCCCAGCATTTT. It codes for CAWSHRGGQPQHF.

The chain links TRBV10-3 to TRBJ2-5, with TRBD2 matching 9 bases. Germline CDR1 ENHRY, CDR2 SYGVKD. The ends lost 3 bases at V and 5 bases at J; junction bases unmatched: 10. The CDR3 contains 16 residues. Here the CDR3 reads CAISDIAGGPGETQYF. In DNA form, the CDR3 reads TGTGCCATCAGTGATATTGCGGGGGGGCCGGGGGAGACCCAGTACTTC.

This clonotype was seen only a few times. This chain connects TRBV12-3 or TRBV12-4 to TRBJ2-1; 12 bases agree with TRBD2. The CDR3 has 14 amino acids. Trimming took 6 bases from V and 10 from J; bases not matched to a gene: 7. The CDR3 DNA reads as TGTGCCAGCAGGGATGCCGGGACTAGCGGGGAGCAGTTCTTC. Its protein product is CASRDAGTSGEQFF.

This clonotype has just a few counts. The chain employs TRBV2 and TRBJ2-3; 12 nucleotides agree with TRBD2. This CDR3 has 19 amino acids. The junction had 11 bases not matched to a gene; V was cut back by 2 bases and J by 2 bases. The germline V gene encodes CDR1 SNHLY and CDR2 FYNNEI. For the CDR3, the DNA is TGTGCCAGCAGTGAATCCCCTAGCGGGGGGGTTCTCGTCACAGATACGCAGTATTTT. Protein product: CASSESPSGGVLVTDTQYF. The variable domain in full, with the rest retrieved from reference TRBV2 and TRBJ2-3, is EPEVTQTPSHQVTQMGQEVILRCVPISNHLYFYWYRQILGQKVEFLVSFYNNEISEKSEIFDDQFSVERPDGSNFTLKIRSTKLEDSAMYFCASSESPSGGVLVTDTQYFGPGTRLTVL.

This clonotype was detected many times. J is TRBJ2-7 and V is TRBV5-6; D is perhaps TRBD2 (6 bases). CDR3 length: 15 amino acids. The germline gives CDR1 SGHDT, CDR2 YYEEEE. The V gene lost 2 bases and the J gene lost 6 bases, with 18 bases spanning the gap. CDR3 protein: CASSFVGGGNSEQYF. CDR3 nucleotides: TGTGCCAGCAGCTTCGTCGGGGGTGGGAACAGCGAGCAGTACTTC.

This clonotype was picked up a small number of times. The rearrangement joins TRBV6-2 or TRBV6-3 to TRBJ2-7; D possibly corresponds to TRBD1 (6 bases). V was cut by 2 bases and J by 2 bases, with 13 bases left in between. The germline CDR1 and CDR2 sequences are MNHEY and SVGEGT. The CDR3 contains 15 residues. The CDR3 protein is CASSYGTLSTYEQYF. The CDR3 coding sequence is TGTGCCAGCAGTTACGGGACACTCTCCACCTACGAGCAGTACTTC.

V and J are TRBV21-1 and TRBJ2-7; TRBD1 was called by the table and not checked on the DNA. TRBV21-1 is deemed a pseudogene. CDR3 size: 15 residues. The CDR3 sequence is CASTQGSGVAYEQYF. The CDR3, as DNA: TGTGCCAGCACACAAGGTTCAGGGGTGGCCTACGAGCAGTACTTC.

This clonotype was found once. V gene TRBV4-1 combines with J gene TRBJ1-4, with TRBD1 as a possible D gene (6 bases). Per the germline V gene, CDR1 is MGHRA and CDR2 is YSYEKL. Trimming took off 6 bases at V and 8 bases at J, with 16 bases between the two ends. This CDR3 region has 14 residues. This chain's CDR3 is CASRDSLYGEKLFF. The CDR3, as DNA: TGCGCCAGCAGGGACAGTTTATACGGCGAAAAACTGTTTTTT.

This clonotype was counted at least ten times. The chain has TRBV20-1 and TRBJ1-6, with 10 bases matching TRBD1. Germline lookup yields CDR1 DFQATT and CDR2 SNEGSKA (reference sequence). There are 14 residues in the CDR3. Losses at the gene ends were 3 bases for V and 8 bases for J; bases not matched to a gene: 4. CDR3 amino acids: CSARTGTGDSPLHF. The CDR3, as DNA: TGCAGTGCTAGGACCGGGACAGGGGATTCACCCCTCCACTTT.

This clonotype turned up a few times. The CDR3 nucleotides read TGCGCCAGTTTGGCTGTAGCGGGAGCTAACACCGGGGAGCTGTTTTTT. Protein sequence: CASLAVAGANTGELFF. V usage is TRBV5-1 and J usage is TRBJ2-2; 9 bases are a match to TRBD2. The CDR3 is made up of 16 amino acids. The trim removed 8 bases at V and 2 bases at J, leaving 10 bases unmatched. Germline-derived CDR1 and CDR2 are SGHRS and YFSETQ. The complete variable domain, with remaining parts taken from reference TRBV5-1 and TRBJ2-2, reads KAGVTQTPRYLIKTRGQQVTLSCSPISGHRSVSWYQQTPGQGLQFLFEYFSETQRNKGNFPGRFSGRQFSNSRSEMNVSTLELGDSALYLCASLAVAGANTGELFFGEGSRLTVL.